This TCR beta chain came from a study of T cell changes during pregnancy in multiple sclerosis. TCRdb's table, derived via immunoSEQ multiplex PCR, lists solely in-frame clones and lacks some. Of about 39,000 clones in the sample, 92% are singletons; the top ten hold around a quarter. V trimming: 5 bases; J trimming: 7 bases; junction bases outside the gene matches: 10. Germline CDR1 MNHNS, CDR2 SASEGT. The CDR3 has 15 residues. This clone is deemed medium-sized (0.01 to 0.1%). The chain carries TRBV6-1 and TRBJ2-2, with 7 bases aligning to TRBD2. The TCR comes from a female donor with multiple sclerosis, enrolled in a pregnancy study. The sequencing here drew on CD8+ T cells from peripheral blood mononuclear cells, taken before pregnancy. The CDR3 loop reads CASSSMAGEDGELFF. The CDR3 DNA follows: TGTGCCAGCAGTTCTATGGCGGGAGAAGACGGGGAGCTGTTTTTT.